A selection of T cell receptor beta chains follows, all from one sample in a study of T cell responses to AZD1222 COVID-19 vaccine. This table comes from immunoSEQ multiplex PCR, and its TCRdb copy is limited to in-frame clones, with some not included. Counted here are roughly 100,000 clones, roughly 90% occurring once; the ten biggest clones make up around 8.3%. Sample: peripheral blood, taken 28 days after the second AZD1222 dose. These receptors were obtained from an adult who received the AZD1222 COVID-19 vaccine. CDR3s include the opening cysteine and the closing phenylalanine or tryptophan. Each record gives: D gene, clone size, J gene, V gene, CDR3 protein, CDR3 DNA. The D gene is left open where the match is weak. Clone size is given for some rows only: seen once, a few or many times, or a class if the clone is expanded.

>-|once|TRBJ1-2|TRBV14
CASSQDLNYGYTF
TGTGCCAGCAGCCAAGATCTTAACTATGGCTACACCTTC
>-|-|TRBJ2-3|TRBV7-7
CASSLGGGLADTQYF
TGTGCCAGCAGCTTAGGTGGCGGGTTAGCAGATACGCAGTATTTT
>-|-|TRBJ1-5|TRBV6-2/TRBV6-3
CASSRIPDTSLPQHF
TGTGCCAGCAGTCGAATTCCCGACACCTCCCTACCCCAGCATTTT
>TRBD2|-|TRBJ2-1|TRBV24-1
CATRGSGSYNEQFF
TGTGCCACCAGGGGTAGCGGGAGCTACAATGAGCAGTTCTTC
>-|-|TRBJ1-2|TRBV7-2
CASSPLGVGYGYTF
TGTGCCAGCAGCCCCCTAGGAGTAGGGTATGGCTACACCTTC
>TRBD2|-|TRBJ2-1|TRBV4-3
CASSHPHGTSGDNEQFF
TGCGCCAGCAGCCACCCCCACGGGACTAGCGGGGACAATGAGCAGTTCTTC
>TRBD2|-|TRBJ2-1|TRBV19
CASRGGRPGGDNEQFF
TGTGCCAGTAGAGGAGGGCGGCCGGGAGGGGACAATGAGCAGTTCTTC
>-|-|TRBJ1-1|TRBV11-2
CASSRNRNTEAFF
TGTGCCAGCAGCCGAAACAGGAACACTGAAGCTTTCTTT
>-|-|TRBJ2-5|TRBV20-1
CSASSELVRETQYF
TGCAGTGCTAGTTCCGAACTAGTACGTGAGACCCAGTACTTC
>-|-|TRBJ1-2|TRBV7-8
CASSPREGDYGYTF
TGTGCCAGCAGCCCCAGGGAGGGGGACTATGGCTACACCTTC
>-|-|TRBJ1-1|TRBV28
CASSFGSNTEAFF
TGTGCCAGCAGTTTCGGCAGCAACACTGAAGCTTTCTTT
>-|-|TRBJ1-4|TRBV28
CASSRRDVATNEKLFF
TGTGCCAGCAGCCGCCGGGACGTTGCAACTAATGAAAAACTGTTTTTT
>-|-|TRBJ1-2|TRBV24-1
CATSGGRGGYTF
TGTGCCACCAGTGGAGGTAGGGGCGGCTACACCTTC
>-|-|TRBJ1-4|TRBV29-1
CSVGGGDSGREKLFF
TGCAGCGTTGGAGGGGGTGATTCAGGGAGGGAAAAACTGTTTTTT
>-|-|TRBJ2-6|TRBV27
CASRASGANVLTF
TGTGCCAGCAGGGCGTCTGGGGCCAACGTCCTGACTTTC
>-|-|TRBJ2-5|TRBV5-6
CASSFPSGVKETQYF
TGTGCCAGCAGCTTCCCTTCAGGGGTTAAAGAGACCCAGTACTTC